The clone carrying this TCR beta chain has only a few counts. What it binds is unknown. One entry per CDR3 protein, called by TCRdb with MiXCR from the RT-PCR reads. The sample gives more than 150,000 distinct CDR3 sequences, around a tenth of which show up once; approximately 11% is in the top ten. Per germline, CDR1 MDHEN and CDR2 SYDVKM. This CDR3 contains 14 residues. The V end was cut by 5 bases, the J end by 4 bases, with 15 bases between. The data originate from a study of response to subunit inactivated influenza vaccine. Overall study findings and caveats: Seasonal influenza vaccination, on each occasion, was suggested by the authors to recruit few new T cells.

The starting material was non-naive T cells sorted from PBMCs, obtained on the day of vaccination. The chain uses TRBV28 and TRBJ2-7; D gene uncertain. The clonotype was recovered from a man aged 45-65 years who received an inactivated influenza vaccine. The CDR3 sequence is CASSPPGQTYEQYF. The CDR3 DNA reads TGTGCCAGCAGTCCGCCGGGCCAGACATACGAGCAGTACTTC.